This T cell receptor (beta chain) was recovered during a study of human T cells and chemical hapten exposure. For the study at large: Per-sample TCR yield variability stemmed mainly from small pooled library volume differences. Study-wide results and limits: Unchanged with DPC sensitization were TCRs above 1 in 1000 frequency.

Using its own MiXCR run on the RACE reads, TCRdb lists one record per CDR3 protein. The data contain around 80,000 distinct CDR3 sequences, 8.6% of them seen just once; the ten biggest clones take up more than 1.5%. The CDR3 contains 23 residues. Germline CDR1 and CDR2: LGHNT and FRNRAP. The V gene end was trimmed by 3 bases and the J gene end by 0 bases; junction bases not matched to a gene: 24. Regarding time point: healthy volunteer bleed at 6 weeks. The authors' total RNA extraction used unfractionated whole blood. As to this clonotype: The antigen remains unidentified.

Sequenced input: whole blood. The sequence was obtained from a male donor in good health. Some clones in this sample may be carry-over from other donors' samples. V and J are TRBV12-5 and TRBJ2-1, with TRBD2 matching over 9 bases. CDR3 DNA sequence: TGTGCTAGTGGTTTCCTGCTCAAGGCGACTAGCGGCTCGAACGAACACTCCTACAATGAGCAGTTCTTC. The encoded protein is CASGFLLKATSGSNEHSYNEQFF.